This is a list of T cell receptor beta chains from one sample in a study of CD4 T cells in relation to SARS-CoV-2 and coronaviruses. Method: immunoSEQ multiplex PCR; TCRdb's copy keeps in-frame clones and lacks some. The sample holds about 20,000 clones, roughly 73% seen once. The antigens these receptors bind are not known. The specimen was CD4+ T cells from PBMCs, cultured in vitro. These receptors were obtained from a human donor in good health. The CDR3 runs from the conserved cysteine through the conserved F or W. D genes are given only for firm matches. Some rows have no size entry. The others give once, few or many, or a class for an expanded clone.

TRBD2 | . | 14 | TRBJ2-1 | TRBV2 | CASRRGLARNEQFF | TGTGCCAGCAGGAGGGGACTAGCGAGAAATGAGCAGTTCTTC
. | . | 13 | TRBJ2-2 | TRBV18 | CASSPPFPGELFF | TGTGCCAGCTCACCACCGTTTCCGGGGGAGCTGTTTTTT
TRBD2 | . | 17 | TRBJ2-1 | TRBV2 | CANVGLAGVSSYNEQFF | TGTGCCAACGTCGGGCTAGCGGGAGTCAGCTCCTACAATGAGCAGTTCTTC
TRBD1 | . | 13 | TRBJ2-7 | TRBV30 | CAWTGTGAYEQYF | TGTGCCTGGACCGGGACAGGAGCCTACGAGCAGTACTTC
. | . | 15 | TRBJ1-2 | TRBV5-5 | CASSLGTQLNYGYTF | TGTGCCAGCAGCCTGGGGACACAACTTAACTATGGCTACACCTTC
TRBD2 | . | 13 | TRBJ2-1 | TRBV28 | CASGSGRAREQFF | TGTGCCAGTGGAAGCGGGAGGGCCCGGGAGCAGTTCTTC
. | . | 15 | TRBJ1-1 | TRBV6-2/TRBV6-3 | CASSEGGHMNTEAFF | TGTGCCAGCAGTGAGGGGGGACACATGAACACTGAAGCTTTCTTT
TRBD2 | once | 15 | TRBJ2-5 | TRBV5-6 | CASSSVTSGQETQYF | TGTGCCAGCAGCTCGGTCACTAGCGGTCAAGAGACCCAGTACTTC
. | few | 15 | TRBJ2-7 | TRBV5-1 | CASSLIPGRSYEQYF | TGCGCCAGCAGCTTAATCCCGGGTCGTTCCTACGAGCAGTACTTC
TRBD2 | . | 13 | TRBJ2-1 | TRBV19 | CASTYREGRTQFF | TGTGCCAGCACGTATCGGGAGGGCCGCACGCAGTTCTTC
. | . | 18 | TRBJ2-7 | TRBV19 | CASSIMVDGGPVSYEQYF | TGTGCCAGTAGTATAATGGTGGATGGGGGCCCCGTCTCCTACGAGCAGTACTTC
. | . | 12 | TRBJ2-7 | TRBV5-1 | CASSLSGYEQYF | TGCGCCAGCAGCTTGTCCGGCTACGAGCAGTACTTC
. | . | 16 | TRBJ1-5 | TRBV27 | CASSLSGWGGDQPQHF | TGTGCCAGCAGTTTATCGGGTTGGGGGGGTGATCAGCCCCAGCATTTT
TRBD1 | . | 15 | TRBJ2-1 | TRBV7-9 | CASSSRQGGYNEQFF | TGTGCCAGCAGCTCGCGACAGGGCGGCTACAATGAGCAGTTCTTC
TRBD2 | . | 14 | TRBJ2-7 | TRBV5-6 | CASSLAGGGYEQYF | TGTGCCAGCAGTTTAGCGGGAGGGGGCTACGAGCAGTACTTC
. | once | 16 | TRBJ1-3 | TRBV19 | CASSTDNGGTGNTIYF | TGTGCCAGTAGTACGGACAACGGGGGCACGGGAAACACCATATATTTT
. | . | 14 | TRBJ1-1 | TRBV4-2 | CASSQGAVSTEAFF | TGTGCCAGCAGCCAAGGTGCGGTGAGCACTGAAGCTTTCTTT